Below are 20 T cell receptor beta chains sequenced from a single sample in a study of shared clonotypes between healthy human individuals. Only in-frame clones appear in the TCRdb table, and some are missing; sequencing was by immunoSEQ multiplex PCR. The sample has over 400,000 clones; approximately 94% are singletons. The specimen was naive CD4+ T cells sorted from blood. The subset was: CD45RA+ positively selected. The receptors were gathered from a woman aged 25 to 39 in good health.

The V call is TRBV6-1, the J call TRBJ2-7; 11 bases fit TRBD1. Per the germline V gene, CDR1 is MNHNS and CDR2 is SASEGT. Losses at the gene ends were 6 bases for V and 3 bases for J; bases not matched to a gene: 7. The CDR3 spans 15 residues. The CDR3: CASSREGQGVYEQYF. CDR3 bases: TGTGCCAGCAGCCGGGAGGGACAGGGGGTCTACGAGCAGTACTTC.

The chain combines TRBV28 with TRBJ1-2, with TRBD1 as a possible D gene (5 bases). V lost 4 bases and J 4 bases, leaving 13 bases between the germline ends. This CDR3 region has 14 residues. Looked up from germline, CDR1 is MDHEN and CDR2 is SYDVKM. CDR3 sequence (DNA): TGTGCCAGCAGTTCCGTGACAGCGACCTATGGCTACACCTTC. This codes for CASSSVTATYGYTF.

This clone was recorded a few times. The chain carries TRBV30 and TRBJ1-5; no clear D. Per germline, CDR1 GTSNPN and CDR2 SVGIG (reference sequence). This CDR3 is built from 13 residues. V shed 2 bases and J shed 4 bases, with 9 bases lying between them. The CDR3 is CAWSRAGNQPQHF. The CDR3 DNA is TGTGCCTGGAGTAGAGCCGGGAATCAGCCCCAGCATTTT. Together with reference TRBV30 and TRBJ1-5, the CDR3 gives the full variable domain: SQTIHQWPATLVQPVGSPLSLECTVEGTSNPNLYWYRQAAGRGLQLLFYSVGIGQISSEVPQNLSASRPQDRQFILSSKKLLLSDSGFYLCAWSRAGNQPQHFGDGTRLSIL.

J is TRBJ2-2 and V is TRBV28; D remains ambiguous. The length of the CDR3 is 12 residues. Trimming pared 4 bases from V and 8 bases from J, leaving 8 bases between. Germline assignment: CDR1 MDHEN and CDR2 SYDVKM. The CDR3 DNA reads TGTGCCAGCAGTTCCTTTAATGGGGAGCTGTTTTTT. Its translation is CASSSFNGELFF.

This rearrangement joins TRBV10-3 to TRBJ1-5; D is ambiguous. Germline V gene lookup returns CDR1 ENHRY and CDR2 SYGVKD. The CDR3 spans 12 residues. Between the trimmed V and J ends, which lost 8 bases and 5 bases, there was a span of 10 bases. The CDR3 nucleotides are TGTGCCATCGCGTCCGAGGATCAGCCCCAGCATTTT. Its translation is CAIASEDQPQHF.

The rearrangement uses TRBV5-6 and TRBJ2-1; D gene uncertain. This CDR3 spans 17 amino acids. The V gene lost 0 bases and the J gene lost 6 bases, with 19 bases spanning the gap. Germline V lookup: CDR1 SGHDT, CDR2 YYEEEE. The CDR3 protein is CASSLVGAGRWINEQFF. The CDR3 nucleotides are TGTGCCAGCAGCTTGGTCGGTGCCGGACGGTGGATCAATGAGCAGTTCTTC.

This chain uses TRBV29-1 with TRBJ1-4; 7 bases match TRBD1. Trimming cost V 6 bases and J 6 bases; bases outside gene matches: 7. Germline values: CDR1 SQVTM, CDR2 ANQGSEA. The CDR3 is 13 amino acids. The CDR3 is CSVIGGNDEKLFF. The CDR3 DNA reads TGCAGCGTCATAGGGGGCAACGATGAAAAACTGTTTTTT. The entire variable domain, with the rest obtained from reference TRBV29-1 and TRBJ1-4, is as follows: SAVISQKPSRDICQRGTSLTIQCQVDSQVTMMFWYRQQPGQSLTLIATANQGSEATYESGFVIDKFPISRPNLTFSTLTVSNMSPEDSSIYLCSVIGGNDEKLFFGSGTQLSVL.

CDR3 loop: CATSRGLTSSDNEQFF. The DNA of the CDR3 is TGTGCCACCAGCAGAGGTTTGACTAGTTCAGACAATGAGCAGTTCTTC. The chain joins TRBV15 to TRBJ2-1; TRBD2 might be the D (6 bases). V was pared by 1 base and J by 5 bases, with 15 bases between. Germline loops: CDR1 LNHNV, CDR2 YYDKDF (reference sequence). The CDR3 spans 16 residues.

J is TRBJ1-1 and V is TRBV5-1; D not certain. V was cut by 6 bases and J by 1 base, with 13 bases left in between. This CDR3 is built from 14 residues. Germline V CDR1 and CDR2: SGHRS, YFSETQ. The CDR3 region has the DNA TGCGCCAGCAACCTCGGCGCAGCGAACACTGAAGCTTTCTTT. Residues: CASNLGAANTEAFF.

This sequence joins TRBV28 and TRBJ1-6; a possible D gene is TRBD1 (6 bases). There are 15 residues in the CDR3. With 2 bases removed from V and 7 bases from J, the gap between germline ends came to 12 bases. Germline CDR1 is MDHEN and CDR2 is SYDVKM. Here the CDR3 reads CASSLGGRSNSPLHF. The CDR3 nucleotides read TGTGCCAGCAGTTTAGGGGGCAGGTCGAATTCACCCCTCCACTTT.

The genes are TRBV5-1 and TRBJ2-1; the match to TRBD2 covers 11 bases. The CDR3 has 15 amino acids. Unmatched junction bases numbered 7, after V lost 3 bases and J lost 8 bases. Germline V CDR1 and CDR2: SGHRS, YFSETQ. CDR3 DNA sequence: TGCGCCAGCAGCTCCGGGGTAGCGGGAGGGGATGAGCAGTTCTTC. Its protein product is CASSSGVAGGDEQFF.

The chain uses TRBV19 and TRBJ1-5; D possibly corresponds to TRBD1 (5 bases). V lost 8 bases to trimming and J lost 2 bases, with 10 bases between them. This CDR3 contains 13 residues. Germline CDR1 and CDR2: LNHDA and SQIVND (reference sequence). The DNA of the CDR3 is TGTGCCAGTGACAAGACAGGCAATCAGCCCCAGCATTTT. Its protein product is CASDKTGNQPQHF.

The V gene is TRBV27, the J gene TRBJ1-1; D might be TRBD1 (5 bases). CDR1 and CDR2 (germline): MNHEY, SMNVEV (reference sequence). This CDR3 is 15 amino acids long. Trimming pared 1 base from V and 6 bases from J, leaving 15 bases between. In DNA, the CDR3 is TGTGCCAGCAGTTTATGGGGCCCCGCGGGATCTGAAGCTTTCTTT. Its protein product is CASSLWGPAGSEAFF.

The rearrangement joins TRBV27 to TRBJ2-1; the match to TRBD2 covers 11 bases. Germline lookup yields CDR1 MNHEY and CDR2 SMNVEV (reference sequence). The CDR3 consists of 16 residues. With 1 base clipped from V and 9 bases from J, the junction kept 8 bases outside the gene matches. CDR3 amino acids: CASSLWIAGGRGEQFF. The CDR3 DNA sequence: TGTGCCAGCAGTTTATGGATAGCGGGAGGGCGGGGTGAGCAGTTCTTC.

This clone was seen once. This sequence joins TRBV6-4 and TRBJ2-7; D is unclear. Germline V lookup: CDR1 MRHNA, CDR2 SNTAGT. The CDR3 runs 13 residues. The germline V and J ends were trimmed by 0 bases and 7 bases, with 10 bases remaining between them. CDR3 residues: CASSDSGGDEQYF. The CDR3 bases are TGTGCCAGCAGTGACTCGGGCGGAGATGAGCAGTACTTC.

The rearrangement joins TRBV9 to TRBJ2-7; 9 nucleotides match TRBD1. Germline V gene data show CDR1 as SGDLS and CDR2 as YYNGEE. V lost 3 bases, J lost 1 base, and 2 bases stayed unmatched. CDR3 length equals 14 residues. The CDR3 sequence is CASSATGGSYEQYF. CDR3 nucleotides: TGTGCCAGCAGCGCGACAGGGGGATCCTACGAGCAGTACTTC.

The DNA for the CDR3 is TGTGCCAGCAGTGAATTAGACGACGGGGGACAGCCCCAGCATTTT. Amino acid sequence: CASSELDDGGQPQHF. This sequence joins TRBV2 and TRBJ1-5, with D maybe TRBD1 (5 bases). The V end was cut by 2 bases, the J end by 7 bases, with 15 bases between. The CDR3 length is 15 residues. Per germline, CDR1 SNHLY and CDR2 FYNNEI.

The J gene is TRBJ2-2, the V gene TRBV11-3; 7 bases match TRBD2. V dropped 2 bases and J dropped 3; count of bases not matched to a gene: 3. Germline V CDR1 and CDR2: SGHNT, YENEEA. This CDR3 contains 15 residues. The CDR3 here is CASSLRGGYTGELFF. In DNA form, the CDR3 reads TGTGCCAGCAGCTTAAGGGGAGGGTACACCGGGGAGCTGTTTTTT.

The chain carries TRBV7-3 and TRBJ2-7; D perhaps matches TRBD1 (6 bases). Germline CDR1 SGHTA, CDR2 FQGTGA. Trimming removed 5 bases at V and 3 bases at J, with 17 bases between. This CDR3 has 15 amino acids. In DNA, the CDR3 is TGTGCCAGCAGCCCAACCCGACAGGCAAACTACGAGCAGTACTTC. Translated: CASSPTRQANYEQYF.

The rearrangement links TRBV30 to TRBJ2-2; D is ambiguous. CDR3 size: 11 residues. Germline lookup yields CDR1 GTSNPN and CDR2 SVGIG (reference sequence). Trimming cost V 3 bases and J 3 bases, with 2 bases left between them. DNA of the CDR3: TGTGCCTGGAGATACACCGGGGAGCTGTTTTTT. Residues: CAWRYTGELFF.